This T cell receptor beta chain was recorded in a study of cytomegalovirus exposure and HLA in healthy donors. Study-wide results and caveats: In an earlier analysis, in some 600 donors, most V segments appeared productive either ~87% or ~30% of the time. In a later analysis, about 17,000 TCR beta sequences were associated with HLA alleles at 0.05 false discovery rate. In a later analysis, donors in an Asian-associated ancestry cluster reportedly had fewer N-insertions in productive TCRs than the cohort mean.

PCR was performed using 60 Vbeta and 13 Jbeta primers. Clones were sequenced by immunoSEQ multiplex PCR, and TCRdb holds only the in-frame ones, with some missing. The table lists over 85,000 clones, about four fifths of them singletons. The V segment lost 5 bases and the J segment 1 base; nucleotides outside the gene matches: 6. Germline V gene lookup returns CDR1 SNHLY and CDR2 FYNNEI. This CDR3 has 16 amino acids. Points on this clone: Its antigen remains unidentified.

This receptor was taken from a man aged 40-50 years in good health and CMV-seropositive. Input material: PBMCs. This sequence joins TRBV2 and TRBJ2-3; 10 bases line up with TRBD2. The CDR3 spells CASSKGLATGTDTQYF. CDR3 nucleotide sequence: TGTGCCAGCAGTAAGGGACTAGCGACCGGCACAGATACGCAGTATTTT.